The 8 T cell receptor beta chains listed next were all sequenced from one sample in a study of blood T cell repertoires in COVID-19. Repertoires were generated with immunoSEQ multiplex PCR, while TCRdb's copy carries only in-frame clones and drops some. This sample yields about 400,000 clones, of which 88% are seen a single time; over 2% belongs to the top ten. Sample: PBMCs or T cells enriched from blood (not recorded which). These receptors were taken from a woman aged 35 to 49 with acute COVID-19.

The rearrangement joins TRBV27 to TRBJ2-2; TRBD1 aligns across 7 bases. J was trimmed by 6 bases and V by 3 bases; bases with no gene match: 16. Per germline, CDR1 MNHEY and CDR2 SMNVEV (reference sequence). The CDR3 has 18 amino acids. The CDR3, as DNA: TGTGCCAGCAGTTTCATTCGGGACAGTAGGCGGGTATCCGGGGAGCTGTTTTTT. Encoded protein: CASSFIRDSRRVSGELFF.

This clone was recorded once. The genes are TRBV4-1 and TRBJ2-3; TRBD2 is a possible D gene (7 bases). The V end was cut by 0 bases, the J end by 5 bases, with 15 bases between. Germline CDR1 is MGHRA and CDR2 is YSYEKL. The CDR3 covers 16 residues. The CDR3 protein is CASSQDRPGGLDTQYF. CDR3 bases: TGCGCCAGCAGCCAAGATCGCCCGGGGGGCCTAGATACGCAGTATTTT.

This clone was seen a few times. V and J are TRBV23-1 and TRBJ1-5; D is undetermined. TRBV23-1 falls under the ORF class, with uncertain function. V lost 5 bases, J lost 6 bases, and 14 bases lay in between. This CDR3 has 14 amino acids. The CDR3 here is CASSCDTAGQPQHF. CDR3 in DNA: TGCGCCAGCAGTTGTGACACGGCTGGTCAGCCCCAGCATTTT.

J is TRBJ1-4 and V is TRBV12-3 or TRBV12-4; D is undetermined. Trimming stripped 5 bases from V and 8 bases from J, with 12 bases between. This CDR3 has 13 amino acids. The CDR3 DNA reads as TGTGCCAGCAGTCGCCGGGAACCCGAAAAACTGTTTTTT. It yields the protein CASSRREPEKLFF.

The chain joins TRBV5-1 to TRBJ2-3; perhaps TRBD1 as D (6 bases). The germline gives CDR1 SGHRS, CDR2 YFSETQ. The CDR3 is 15 amino acids. The V end lost 1 base, the J end lost 5 bases, and 14 bases lay between the germline ends. CDR3 nucleotides: TGCGCCAGCAGCTTGTTTGCAGGGGCCGAAGATACGCAGTATTTT. Protein: CASSLFAGAEDTQYF.

The chain recombines TRBV18 with TRBJ2-7, with D possibly being TRBD2 (6 bases). Germline-derived CDR1 and CDR2 are KGHSH and LQKENI. Trimming removed 0 bases from V and 5 bases from J, with 11 bases in between. The CDR3 consists of 14 residues. The CDR3 region is CASSPPGRRNEQYF. In DNA, the CDR3 is TGTGCCAGCTCACCACCGGGGAGGAGGAACGAGCAGTACTTC.

CDR3 loop: CASSLEGDSSYEQYF. The CDR3 DNA reads TGCGCCAGCAGCTTGGAAGGGGACAGCTCCTACGAGCAGTACTTC. This chain connects TRBV5-1 to TRBJ2-7, with 7 bases identical to TRBD1. The V gene end was trimmed by 0 bases and the J gene end by 0 bases; junction bases not matched to a gene: 3. Germline CDR1 reads SGHRS; CDR2 reads YFSETQ. The CDR3 has 15 residues.

The J gene is TRBJ1-1, the V gene TRBV2; 10 nucleotides align to TRBD1. The CDR3 is made up of 15 amino acids. CDR1 is SNHLY and CDR2 is FYNNEI in the germline V gene. V shed 2 bases and J 7 bases; nucleotides not matched to a gene: 7. The CDR3 DNA is TGTGCCAGCAGTGAATACCGGACAGGGGGTAATGAAGCTTTCTTT. This encodes CASSEYRTGGNEAFF. Drawing the rest from reference TRBV2 and TRBJ1-1, the complete variable domain is EPEVTQTPSHQVTQMGQEVILRCVPISNHLYFYWYRQILGQKVEFLVSFYNNEISEKSEIFDDQFSVERPDGSNFTLKIRSTKLEDSAMYFCASSEYRTGGNEAFFGQGTRLTVV.